This TCR beta chain stems from a study of neurological immune-mediated disorders. TCRdb passed the 5' RACE reads through MiXCR, listing each CDR3 protein once. This sample has 70,000 to 95,000 distinct CDR3 sequences; over 10% occur once, and the top ten carry just under 5%. Time point denoted: longitudinal time-point 2. This CDR3 has 15 residues. With 3 bases removed from V and 6 bases from J, the gap between germline ends came to 18 bases. In its sample, this clonotype was seen many times. V usage is TRBV12-3 or TRBV12-4 and J usage is TRBJ2-7; D is perhaps TRBD1 or TRBD2 (6 bases each). The sequencing input was PBMCs. The receptor comes from a female donor with HTLV-1-associated myelopathy (HAM/TSP). The CDR3 spells CASSFGNTGTGEQYF. CDR3 sequence (DNA): TGTGCCAGCAGTTTTGGGAATACAGGGACTGGCGAGCAGTACTTC.